This passage covers 25 T cell receptor beta chains from one sample sequenced in a study of blood T cell repertoires in COVID-19. Profiling relied on immunoSEQ multiplex PCR, and the TCRdb table lists in-frame clones only, not all of them. The table shows 150,000 to 200,000 clones, with approximately 85% occurring only once. Sequencing input: peripheral blood. The source of these receptors is a man aged 55 to 70 with acute or convalescent COVID-19.

This chain joins TRBV6-5 and TRBJ1-4; D unclear. Trimming removed 0 bases from V and 5 bases from J, with 7 bases in between. CDR3 length: 14 residues. Germline CDR1 is MNHEY and CDR2 is SVGAGI. In nucleotides, the CDR3 is TGTGCCAGCAGTTACTCGTATCGGAATGAAAAACTGTTTTTT. It codes for CASSYSYRNEKLFF.

The genes are TRBV19 and TRBJ2-1; TRBD1 agrees at 8 bases. The CDR3 spans 12 residues. CDR1 is LNHDA and CDR2 is SQIVND in the germline V gene (reference sequence). Unmatched junction bases numbered 8, after V lost 7 bases and J lost 12 bases. The CDR3: CASTNGGTGQFF. For the CDR3, the DNA is TGTGCCAGTACAAATGGGGGGACAGGGCAGTTCTTC.

V gene TRBV19 combines with J gene TRBJ1-2, with a possible D match to TRBD1 (5 bases). CDR1 and CDR2 (germline): LNHDA, SQIVND (reference sequence). CDR3 size: 15 residues. The V gene lost 3 bases and the J gene lost 2 bases, with 13 bases spanning the gap. CDR3 sequence: CASSIEQVSNYGYTF. As DNA, the CDR3 is TGTGCCAGTAGTATCGAACAGGTTTCCAACTATGGCTACACCTTC.

This clone ranks as medium-sized (0.01 to 0.1%). V and J are TRBV9 and TRBJ2-3; 7 positions agree with TRBD2. The ends lost 1 base at V and 4 bases at J; junction bases unmatched: 3. Germline V gene data show CDR1 as SGDLS and CDR2 as YYNGEE. The CDR3 consists of 14 residues. Here the CDR3 reads CASSVWEGPDTQYF. The CDR3 DNA sequence: TGTGCCAGCAGCGTATGGGAGGGACCAGATACGCAGTATTTT. Based on the CDR3 plus reference TRBV9 and TRBJ2-3, the full variable domain is DSGVTQTPKHLITATGQRVTLRCSPRSGDLSVYWYQQSLDQGLQFLIQYYNGEERAKGNILERFSAQQFPDLHSELNLSSLELGDSALYFCASSVWEGPDTQYFGPGTRLTVL.

J is TRBJ2-7 and V is TRBV6-5; perhaps TRBD1 as D (6 bases). This CDR3 is 15 amino acids long. V lost 0 bases and J 4 bases, leaving 13 bases between the germline ends. Germline V lookup: CDR1 MNHEY, CDR2 SVGAGI. In DNA form, the CDR3 reads TGTGCCAGCAGTTACTCGCAGCAGGGGACATACGAGCAGTACTTC. It translates to CASSYSQQGTYEQYF.

This clone has only a few counts. The genes are TRBV10-1 and TRBJ2-3; TRBD2 aligns across 8 bases. The CDR3 runs 16 residues. With V trimmed by 7 bases and J by 2 bases, 11 bases remained unmatched. Germline CDR1 reads WNHNN; CDR2 reads SYGVQD (reference sequence). CDR3 amino acids: CASTHGGAEDTDTQYF. CDR3 coding DNA: TGCGCCAGCACCCACGGGGGGGCGGAAGACACAGATACGCAGTATTTT.

The V gene is TRBV11-2, the J gene TRBJ2-5; 14 bases match TRBD2. Trimming at V came to 2 bases and at J to 5 bases, leaving 7 bases not matched to a gene. The CDR3 totals 17 residues. Germline CDR1 is SGHAT and CDR2 is FQNNGV. The CDR3 region is CASSLSTSGRAYETQYF. DNA for the CDR3: TGTGCCAGCAGCTTATCGACTAGCGGGAGGGCCTACGAGACCCAGTACTTC.

The CDR3: CASTPVISNEQFF. DNA for the CDR3: TGTGCCAGCACTCCTGTAATTTCCAATGAGCAGTTCTTC. The chain combines TRBV12-3 or TRBV12-4 with TRBJ2-1; the D is unclear. V was cut by 7 bases and J by 6 bases, with 13 bases left in between. The CDR3 is made up of 13 amino acids.

V gene TRBV7-9 combines with J gene TRBJ2-3; D may be TRBD1 (6 bases). The CDR3 totals 11 residues. CDR1 is SEHNR and CDR2 is FQNEAQ in the germline V gene (reference sequence). Trimming removed 5 bases from V and 6 bases from J, with 6 bases in between. CDR3 sequence reads: CASSDRDTQYF. CDR3 coding DNA: TGTGCCAGCAGCGACAGGGATACGCAGTATTTT.

This clone was detected only a few times. The rearrangement joins TRBV7-2 to TRBJ2-3, with no clear D. The CDR3 is made up of 14 amino acids. V was cut by 8 bases and J by 0 bases, with 12 bases left in between. Germline CDR1 SGHTA, CDR2 FQGNSA. CDR3 DNA sequence: TGTGCCAGCCGAGCACAGCTCAGCACAGATACGCAGTATTTT. It codes for CASRAQLSTDTQYF.

The chain recombines TRBV3-1 (or the pseudogene TRBV3-2) with TRBJ2-2; maybe TRBD1 (6 bases). The CDR3 is 14 residues long. From germline, CDR1 is LGHDT and CDR2 YNNKEL (reference sequence). Trimming left V 6 bases short and J 4 bases short, with 12 bases between. The CDR3 is CASRQLGGTGELFF. CDR3 in DNA: TGTGCCAGCAGACAACTAGGGGGCACCGGGGAGCTGTTTTTT.

A note on this clone: Relative to the germline gene, one junction end is altered; a read error may explain this. The rearrangement uses TRBV7-7 and TRBJ1-4; D unresolved. Germline CDR1 and CDR2: SSHAT and FNYEAQ (reference sequence). This CDR3 region has 12 residues. CDR3 coding DNA: TGTGCTAGCAGCCAGGCGGGCGAAAAACTGTTTTTT. Its protein is CASSQAGEKLFF.

The chain joins TRBV19 to TRBJ2-5, with TRBD1 as a possible D gene (6 bases). The V gene lost 6 bases and the J gene lost 5 bases, with 19 bases spanning the gap. There are 15 residues in the CDR3. CDR1 LNHDA and CDR2 SQIVND come from the germline V gene (reference sequence). The CDR3 DNA is TGTGCCAGTAGCAGAACTACAGGGTTTCGGGAGACCCAGTACTTC. It translates to CASSRTTGFRETQYF.

This clone was observed a single time. The V call is TRBV19, the J call TRBJ2-7, with 14 bases fitting TRBD2. V gave up 3 bases and J gave up 5 bases; unmatched junction bases: 3. The CDR3 spans 15 residues. Germline lookup yields CDR1 LNHDA and CDR2 SQIVND (reference sequence). The CDR3 nucleotides read TGTGCCAGTAGTATCCAGGGACTAGCGGGAGACGAGCAGTACTTC. This sequence encodes CASSIQGLAGDEQYF.

The rearrangement uses TRBV9 and TRBJ1-1; D call uncertain. The V end was cut by 0 bases, the J end by 10 bases, with 25 bases between. There are 17 residues in the CDR3. Germline V CDR1 and CDR2: SGDLS, YYNGEE. This CDR3 is CASSVEAQPAYGSGAFF. The CDR3 DNA reads as TGTGCCAGCAGCGTAGAGGCTCAGCCAGCATACGGGAGTGGAGCTTTCTTT.

This rearrangement joins TRBV10-2 to TRBJ2-7; 7 nucleotides line up with TRBD2. Per the germline V gene, CDR1 is WSHSY and CDR2 is SAAADI. V was clipped by 6 bases and J by 1 base; unmatched bases: 6. The CDR3 has 14 amino acids. Here the CDR3 DNA reads TGCGCCAGCAGACAGTCTAGCGGTTCCTACGAGCAGTACTTC. This gives the protein CASRQSSGSYEQYF.

The chain recombines TRBV24-1 with TRBJ1-4; possible D gene TRBD1, 5 bases. The V and J ends lost 8 bases and 5 bases respectively, with 14 bases between them. The CDR3 length is 14 residues. Germline-derived CDR1 and CDR2 are KGHDR and SFDVKD. The CDR3: CATNLRVTNEKLFF. The CDR3, as DNA: TGTGCCACCAACCTCAGGGTTACCAATGAAAAACTGTTTTTT.

The chain recombines TRBV10-3 with TRBJ2-5, with TRBD1 identical over 7 bases. The germline V gene has CDR1 ENHRY and CDR2 SYGVKD. Trimming took 2 bases from V and 5 from J; bases not matched to a gene: 2. The CDR3 sequence is 13 residues long. The CDR3 is CAISEDRAETQYF. CDR3 DNA sequence: TGTGCCATCAGTGAGGACAGGGCTGAGACCCAGTACTTC.

The chain is built from TRBV29-1 and TRBJ2-7; 16 bases line up with TRBD2. The germline V gene has CDR1 SQVTM and CDR2 ANQGSEA. J gave up 7 bases and V 4 bases, and 10 bases lay outside the gene matches. The CDR3 is made up of 16 amino acids. Here the CDR3 DNA reads TGCAGCGTTGGAGGGACTAGCGGGAGGGCACTCGGGGAGCAGTACTTC. This sequence encodes CSVGGTSGRALGEQYF.

The J gene is TRBJ2-7, the V gene TRBV5-1; tentatively, D is TRBD1 (6 bases). Between the trimmed V and J ends, which lost 4 bases and 0 bases, there was a span of 11 bases. There are 14 residues in the CDR3. Germline values: CDR1 SGHRS, CDR2 YFSETQ. The CDR3 DNA is TGCGCCAGCAGCCCCGAACAGGGCTCCTACGAGCAGTACTTC. It codes for CASSPEQGSYEQYF.

The rearrangement joins TRBV3-1 (or the pseudogene TRBV3-2) to TRBJ1-6; D uncertain. Deletions cut 2 bases from V and 8 bases from J, with 7 bases between. Germline loops: CDR1 LGHDT, CDR2 YNNKEL (reference sequence). This CDR3 has 13 residues. CDR3 loop: CASSQFSDSPLHF. The DNA of the CDR3 is TGTGCCAGCAGCCAATTCAGCGATTCACCCCTCCACTTT.

The V and J genes are TRBV27 and TRBJ1-6; tentative D call: TRBD1 (5 bases). The germline CDR1 and CDR2 sequences are MNHEY and SMNVEV (reference sequence). The CDR3 contains 16 residues. Trimming cost V 1 base and J 0 bases, with 7 bases left between them. The CDR3 coding sequence is TGTGCCAGCAGTTTATGGGGGGGCTCCTATAATTCACCCCTCCACTTT. The encoded protein is CASSLWGGSYNSPLHF.

V is TRBV2 and J is TRBJ1-2; unclear D gene. V lost 6 bases, J lost 13 bases, and 15 bases lay in between. Germline CDR1 SNHLY, CDR2 FYNNEI. This CDR3 contains 11 residues. The CDR3 DNA is TGTGCCAGCAGCCTAGATTATTCGAGCACCTTC. It encodes CASSLDYSSTF.

The chain recombines TRBV19 with TRBJ2-7; D is perhaps TRBD2 (6 bases). Germline-derived CDR1 and CDR2 are LNHDA and SQIVND (reference sequence). Trimming took 4 bases from V and 0 from J, leaving 13 bases between them. The CDR3 runs to 15 residues. The CDR3 DNA reads TGTGCCAGTAGTACGGGACTTCCCAGCTCCTACGAGCAGTACTTC. Translated: CASSTGLPSSYEQYF.

This chain uses TRBV15 with TRBJ1-3; a possible D gene is TRBD1 (6 bases). Germline lookup yields CDR1 LNHNV and CDR2 YYDKDF (reference sequence). The V end lost 5 bases, the J end lost 4 bases, and 18 bases lay between the germline ends. The CDR3 contains 16 residues. The CDR3 coding sequence is TGTGCCACCAGCTCCCCCCGAGTGGGGGCGGGAAACACCATATATTTT. Its translation: CATSSPRVGAGNTIYF.